Described below is a single T cell receptor beta chain sequence and its context. Its antigen is unknown. The data were taken from a study of shared clonotypes between healthy human individuals. Study-level findings and limits: Investigators expected sequencing depth to affect clonotype sharing among donors. Sample collection involved blood only; tissue repertoires are likely different.

V lost 2 bases, J lost 3 bases, and 4 bases stayed unmatched. Per the germline V gene, CDR1 is SGHDN and CDR2 is FVKESK. CDR3 size: 16 residues. Researchers divided each subset's genomic DNA evenly across several immunoSEQ plates. The team ran DNA from unsorted PBMCs on ten immunoSEQ deep assay plates for sequencing. The table came from immunoSEQ multiplex PCR; TCRdb's copy has only in-frame clones and leaves some out. The sample holds about 470,000 clones; roughly three quarters are singletons and the top ten take around 14%. The sequenced material came from PBMCs. The rearrangement uses TRBV14 and TRBJ2-6; TRBD1 aligns across 7 bases. This TCR came from a woman aged 40 to 50 in good health. Some clones in this sample may be carry-over from other donors' samples. DNA for the CDR3: TGTGCCAGCAGCCAATTAGGGGGCGGTGGGGCCAACGTCCTGACTTTC. It codes for CASSQLGGGGANVLTF. The entire variable domain, with the rest obtained from reference TRBV14 and TRBJ2-6, is as follows: EAGVTQFPSHSVIEKGQTVTLRCDPISGHDNLYWYRRVMGKEIKFLLHFVKESKQDESGMPNNRFLAERTGGTYSTLKVQPAELEDSGVYFCASSQLGGGGANVLTFGAGSRLTVL.